This TCR beta chain was sequenced for a study of spatial heterogeneity in lung cancer. Across the study: Sequences of the beta chain were consistently detected in greater numbers than alpha-chain sequences.

V was shortened by 3 bases and J by 0 bases, with 6 bases between the two germline ends. CDR3 size: 14 residues. CDR1 DFQATT and CDR2 SNEGSKA come from the germline V gene (reference sequence). Time point defined: blood at routine non-recurrence follow-up after resection. Every TCR cDNA molecule bore its own unique molecular identifier. TCRdb independently ran MiXCR on the 5' RACE reads; one entry per CDR3 protein. Of over 70,000 distinct CDR3 sequences listed, approximately 9% are singletons. This clonotype was found a few times. The chain is built from TRBV20-1 and TRBJ2-6; D remains ambiguous. The material was PBMCs, obtained at follow-up. This sequence was found in a female donor with early-stage non-small cell lung cancer. The CDR3 coding sequence is TGCAGTGCTAGGCAGAGCTCTGGGGCCAACGTCCTGACTTTC. Translated, it gives CSARQSSGANVLTF.